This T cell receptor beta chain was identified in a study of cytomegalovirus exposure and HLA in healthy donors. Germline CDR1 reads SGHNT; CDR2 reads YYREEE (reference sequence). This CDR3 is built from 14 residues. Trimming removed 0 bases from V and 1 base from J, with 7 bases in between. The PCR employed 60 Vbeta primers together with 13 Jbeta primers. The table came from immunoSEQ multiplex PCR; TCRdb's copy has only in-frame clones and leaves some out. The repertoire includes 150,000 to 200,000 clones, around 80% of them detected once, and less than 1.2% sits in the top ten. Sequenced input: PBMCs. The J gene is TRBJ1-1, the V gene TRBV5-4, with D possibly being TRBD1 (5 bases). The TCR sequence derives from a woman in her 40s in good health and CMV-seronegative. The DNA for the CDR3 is TGTGCCAGCAGCTTGGACAGGCGGAACACTGAAGCTTTCTTT. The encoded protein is CASSLDRRNTEAFF.